This T cell receptor (beta chain) is drawn from a study of blood T cell repertoires in COVID-19. Per the original data handling: Nucleated cell counts were estimated from reference gene primer amplification. Only in-frame clones appear in the TCRdb table, and some are missing; sequencing was by immunoSEQ multiplex PCR. That table gives V, J and clone size, and the DNA gave D and trimming. The sample lists 120,000 or so clones; approximately 68% were seen once. The CDR3 runs to 14 residues. V lost 3 bases, J lost 7 bases, and 15 bases lay in between. Per germline, CDR1 MNHEY and CDR2 SMNVEV (reference sequence).

The clonotype comes from a woman aged 65 to 85 with acute or convalescent COVID-19. V gene TRBV27 combines with J gene TRBJ1-2; D is perhaps TRBD1 (6 bases). Material: peripheral blood. The CDR3 DNA reads TGTGCCAGCAGTTTCTCCTTACAGGGTGGTGGCTACACCTTC. Its protein product is CASSFSLQGGGYTF.